This T cell receptor (beta chain) came from a study of CD8+ T cells in alopecia areata. The germline CDR1 and CDR2 sequences are SGHTA and FQGNSA. The V gene end was trimmed by 1 base and the J gene end by 4 bases; junction bases not matched to a gene: 7. The CDR3 is made up of 17 amino acids. Treatment reported: oral pan-JAK inhibitor, 5-10 mg twice daily. RNA was isolated and reverse transcribed to cDNA, the sequencing template. This table comes from immunoSEQ multiplex PCR, and its TCRdb copy is limited to in-frame clones, with some not included. Altogether approximately 110,000 clones are present, around three fifths being singletons, with the ten largest covering about 3.7%.

The chain couples TRBV7-2 to TRBJ2-3, with TRBD2 matching 11 bases. Sequencing used CD4+ T cells sorted from blood, obtained at week 24, from a patient treated with tofacitinib. This TCR came from a human donor with alopecia areata. The DNA of the CDR3 is TGTGCCAGCAGCTTAGTCGTTAGCGGGGGGGCCGCAGATACGCAGTATTTT. Amino acid sequence: CASSLVVSGGAADTQYF.